This TCR beta chain derives from a study of blood T cell repertoires in COVID-19. Study information: Recovered participants had two consecutive negative NP/OP PCR tests, healthcare professional clearance, or symptom resolution.

The assay was immunoSEQ multiplex PCR, and TCRdb's table has in-frame clones only and misses some. This sample has about 170,000 clones; less than 80% occur once, and the top ten carry about 20%. The CDR3 extends over 15 amino acids. Participants reported their clinical history, and cohort assignment relied on those reports. The chain employs TRBV1 and TRBJ2-5; the table's D gene call, TRBD1, was not cross checked with the DNA. TRBV1 is assigned pseudogene status. Sequenced input: PBMCs or T cells enriched from blood (not recorded which). The clonotype was recovered from a woman in her 70s in a cohort exposed to, infected with or recovered from COVID-19 (not recorded which). DNA for the CDR3: TGCACCAGCAGCCCGCGGACAGTTCCTGGGGAGACCCAGTACTTC. It is translated as CTSSPRTVPGETQYF.